These T cell receptor beta chains were read from a single sample in a study of molecular identifiers for immune sequencing clone quantification. Each CDR3 protein is one row after TCRdb ran MiXCR on the PCR reads. The sample lists just over 95,000 distinct CDR3 sequences; 24% were seen once. Sequences were obtained from naive CD8+ T cells from blood, with Jurkat cell RNA spiked in. These receptors all come from a human donor in good health. Some libraries in this study had Jurkat cell RNA spiked in. CDR3s include the opening cysteine and the closing phenylalanine or tryptophan. The D gene is left open where the match is weak. Expanded clones are given a class, and other clones once, few, many or no size at all.

clone_size: many; j_call: TRBJ1-5; v_call: TRBV4-1; d_call: TRBD1; cdr3_nt: TGCGCCAGCAGCCACCGGACAGGGGGCAATCAGCCCCAGCATTTT; cdr3_aa: CASSHRTGGNQPQHF
clone_size: few; j_call: TRBJ1-3; v_call: TRBV7-2; d_call: TRBD1; cdr3_nt: TGTGCCAGCAGCGAAGGGACAGCCTTTGGAAACACCATATATTTT; cdr3_aa: CASSEGTAFGNTIYF
clone_size: many; j_call: TRBJ1-1; v_call: TRBV20-1; d_call: TRBD1; cdr3_nt: TGCAGTGCCGCGGGAGGGGGCCGACGCCGGAACACTGAAGCTTTCTTT; cdr3_aa: CSAAGGGRRRNTEAFF
clone_size: many; j_call: TRBJ2-3; v_call: TRBV20-1; d_call: TRBD2; cdr3_nt: TGCAGTGCTAGAGATATTAGCGGGGGGGCCTTAGATACGCAGTATTTT; cdr3_aa: CSARDISGGALDTQYF
clone_size: many; j_call: TRBJ1-1; v_call: TRBV6-5; d_call: -; cdr3_nt: TGTGCCAGCAGTTACTCGAAGGCAGGGCGGGGAGCTTTCTTT; cdr3_aa: CASSYSKAGRGAFF
clone_size: -; j_call: TRBJ1-4; v_call: TRBV20-1; d_call: -; cdr3_nt: TGCAGTGCTAGACCCGAAGGACCGACATATTATGAAAAACTGTTTTTT; cdr3_aa: CSARPEGPTYYEKLFF
clone_size: many; j_call: TRBJ2-2; v_call: TRBV27; d_call: -; cdr3_nt: TGTGCCAGCAGTTTTGGACTTTTCACCGGGGAGCTGTTTTTT; cdr3_aa: CASSFGLFTGELFF
clone_size: -; j_call: TRBJ2-7; v_call: TRBV7-2; d_call: -; cdr3_nt: TGTGCCAGCAGCTTCGTGGGGGAAACCTACGAGCCGTACTTC; cdr3_aa: CASSFVGETYEPYF
clone_size: -; j_call: TRBJ2-7; v_call: TRBV6-6; d_call: TRBD2; cdr3_nt: TGTGCCAGCAGTGGCGGACTAGCGGGCTACGAGCAGTACTTC; cdr3_aa: CASSGGLAGYEQYF
clone_size: many; j_call: TRBJ2-3; v_call: TRBV6-1; d_call: TRBD1; cdr3_nt: TGTGCCAGCAGTGGGATGACAGGGGCAGATACGCAGTATTTT; cdr3_aa: CASSGMTGADTQYF
clone_size: -; j_call: TRBJ2-7; v_call: TRBV27; d_call: -; cdr3_nt: TGTGCCAGCAGTTATTCACAAGACCTCGAGCAGTACTTC; cdr3_aa: CASSYSQDLEQYF
clone_size: many; j_call: TRBJ1-5; v_call: TRBV27; d_call: -; cdr3_nt: TGTGCCAGCAGGGAAGGGACGAATAGCAATCAGCCCCAGCATTTT; cdr3_aa: CASREGTNSNQPQHF
clone_size: many; j_call: TRBJ2-1; v_call: TRBV4-1; d_call: -; cdr3_nt: TGCGCCAGCAGCCAACAGAGCAGGGGAACCTACAATGAGCAGTTCTTC; cdr3_aa: CASSQQSRGTYNEQFF
clone_size: many; j_call: TRBJ2-7; v_call: TRBV7-9; d_call: -; cdr3_nt: TGTGCCAGCAGCTTAGGGACAGACAAGCAGTACTTC; cdr3_aa: CASSLGTDKQYF
clone_size: many; j_call: TRBJ2-7; v_call: TRBV7-6; d_call: -; cdr3_nt: TGTGCCAGCAGCAAATCCACGGGGGTCTACGAGCAGTACTTC; cdr3_aa: CASSKSTGVYEQYF
clone_size: many; j_call: TRBJ2-3; v_call: TRBV20-1; d_call: TRBD2; cdr3_nt: TGCAGTGCTACTGCCCTTAGCGGGGGGGCCGATACGCAGTATTTT; cdr3_aa: CSATALSGGADTQYF
clone_size: -; j_call: TRBJ2-7; v_call: TRBV7-2; d_call: -; cdr3_nt: TGTGCCAGCAGCCTCGTACCGATCTACGAGCAGTACTTC; cdr3_aa: CASSLVPIYEQYF
clone_size: few; j_call: TRBJ2-1; v_call: TRBV6-1; d_call: -; cdr3_nt: TGTGCCAGCAGTGAACTACTAGTACCCCCCTACAATGAGCAGTTCTTC; cdr3_aa: CASSELLVPPYNEQFF
clone_size: many; j_call: TRBJ2-7; v_call: TRBV2; d_call: -; cdr3_nt: TGTGCCAGCAGTACAGGGGAGGGCTACGAGCAGTACTTC; cdr3_aa: CASSTGEGYEQYF
clone_size: many; j_call: TRBJ2-5; v_call: TRBV2; d_call: TRBD2; cdr3_nt: TGTGCCACCAATGGGGCACTAGCGGGCCGAAAAGAGACCCAGTACTTC; cdr3_aa: CATNGALAGRKETQYF
clone_size: -; j_call: TRBJ1-1; v_call: TRBV5-3; d_call: -; cdr3_nt: TGTGCCAGCAGCTTAGGGACGGAGGGGCACGCTGAAGCTGTCTTT; cdr3_aa: CASSLGTEGHAEAVF
clone_size: many; j_call: TRBJ2-5; v_call: TRBV6-2/TRBV6-3; d_call: -; cdr3_nt: TGTGCCAGCAGCCGCATGATGACTAGAGAGCAAGAGACCCAGTACTTC; cdr3_aa: CASSRMMTREQETQYF
clone_size: many; j_call: TRBJ2-1; v_call: TRBV18; d_call: -; cdr3_nt: TGTGCCAGCTCAAAGAACTACAATGAGCAGTTCTTC; cdr3_aa: CASSKNYNEQFF
clone_size: many; j_call: TRBJ2-7; v_call: TRBV30; d_call: TRBD2; cdr3_nt: TGTGCCTGGAGCCTGACTAGCGGGAGTTATGAGCAGTACTTC; cdr3_aa: CAWSLTSGSYEQYF
clone_size: -; j_call: TRBJ2-7; v_call: TRBV27; d_call: -; cdr3_nt: TGTGCCAGCAGTTTATTAGGGCCTACCTACGAGCAGTACTTC; cdr3_aa: CASSLLGPTYEQYF
clone_size: many; j_call: TRBJ2-7; v_call: TRBV6-1; d_call: -; cdr3_nt: TGTGCCAGCAGCCACGCCCAGGCCTACGAGCAGTACTTC; cdr3_aa: CASSHAQAYEQYF
clone_size: many; j_call: TRBJ2-7; v_call: TRBV28; d_call: TRBD2; cdr3_nt: TGTGCCAGCAGTTTTCCACTTCGGGAGGAAAACTACGAGCAGTACTTC; cdr3_aa: CASSFPLREENYEQYF
clone_size: many; j_call: TRBJ2-5; v_call: TRBV29-1; d_call: -; cdr3_nt: TGCAGCGTTGAAGAGCCCCCAAACCAAGAGACCCAGTACTTC; cdr3_aa: CSVEEPPNQETQYF
clone_size: -; j_call: TRBJ2-1; v_call: TRBV6-1; d_call: -; cdr3_nt: TGTGCCAGCAGTGAAGGCCCCGCCTACAATGAGCAGTTCTTC; cdr3_aa: CASSEGPAYNEQFF
clone_size: few; j_call: TRBJ2-5; v_call: TRBV6-2/TRBV6-3; d_call: -; cdr3_nt: TGTGCCAGCAGCCCCTTGTCCCATACCCAGTACTTC; cdr3_aa: CASSPLSHTQYF
clone_size: many; j_call: TRBJ2-1; v_call: TRBV6-6; d_call: TRBD1; cdr3_nt: TGTGCCAGCAGTGTACAGGGGGGTGAGCAGTTCTTC; cdr3_aa: CASSVQGGEQFF
clone_size: -; j_call: TRBJ2-1; v_call: TRBV9; d_call: -; cdr3_nt: TGTGCCAGCAGCCCGTGGGATATGGGTGAGCAGTTCTTC; cdr3_aa: CASSPWDMGEQFF
clone_size: many; j_call: TRBJ2-1; v_call: TRBV4-3; d_call: TRBD2; cdr3_nt: TGCGCCAGCAGCCAAGATCTAGCGGGGGGCCTTTCCTACAATGAGCAGTTCTTC; cdr3_aa: CASSQDLAGGLSYNEQFF
clone_size: -; j_call: TRBJ2-2; v_call: TRBV6-5; d_call: -; cdr3_nt: TGTGCCAGCATGCCCGAGGGAGCCGGGAAGCTGTTTTTC; cdr3_aa: CASMPEGAGKLFF
clone_size: many; j_call: TRBJ1-1; v_call: TRBV5-1; d_call: -; cdr3_nt: TGCGCCAGCAGCTTGGAGGAGGGTGCGGTTGGAGCTTTCTTT; cdr3_aa: CASSLEEGAVGAFF
clone_size: -; j_call: TRBJ1-2; v_call: TRBV3-1; d_call: -; cdr3_nt: TGTGCCAGCAGCCCCCGGCAGGGAGGCTATGGCTACACCTTC; cdr3_aa: CASSPRQGGYGYTF
clone_size: many; j_call: TRBJ2-5; v_call: TRBV23-1; d_call: TRBD2; cdr3_nt: TGCGCCAGCAGTCAATCGAACACTAGCGGGAGGGGAGGTACCGAGGAGACCCAGTACTTC; cdr3_aa: CASSQSNTSGRGGTEETQYF
clone_size: few; j_call: TRBJ2-1; v_call: TRBV5-1; d_call: -; cdr3_nt: TGCGCCAGCAGCTTCGCTTTGGGGTCCAATGAGCAGTTCTTC; cdr3_aa: CASSFALGSNEQFF
clone_size: many; j_call: TRBJ2-1; v_call: TRBV24-1; d_call: -; cdr3_nt: TGTGCCACCAGTGATGGTAGCTCCTACAATGAGCAGTTCTTC; cdr3_aa: CATSDGSSYNEQFF
clone_size: many; j_call: TRBJ1-6; v_call: TRBV2; d_call: TRBD1; cdr3_nt: TGTGCCAGCAAGTCCGGGACAGGGACTTCACCCCTCCACTTT; cdr3_aa: CASKSGTGTSPLHF
clone_size: few; j_call: TRBJ2-7; v_call: TRBV27; d_call: TRBD1; cdr3_nt: TGTGCCAGCCGTACTTGGGACAGGACCTACGAGCAGTACTTC; cdr3_aa: CASRTWDRTYEQYF
clone_size: many; j_call: TRBJ2-2; v_call: TRBV30; d_call: TRBD1; cdr3_nt: TGTGCCTGGAGTGTTGGACAGGGGAACACCGGGGAGCTGTTTTTT; cdr3_aa: CAWSVGQGNTGELFF
clone_size: many; j_call: TRBJ1-1; v_call: TRBV6-5; d_call: -; cdr3_nt: TGTGCCAGCAGTGCTCTCCGGGTGGGCACTGAAGCTTTCTTT; cdr3_aa: CASSALRVGTEAFF
clone_size: many; j_call: TRBJ2-3; v_call: TRBV27; d_call: TRBD2; cdr3_nt: TGTGCCAGCAGGGCCGGGACTATGCAGTATTTT; cdr3_aa: CASRAGTMQYF
clone_size: many; j_call: TRBJ2-1; v_call: TRBV7-2; d_call: TRBD2; cdr3_nt: TGTGCCAGCAGCTACGTACTAGCGGGAGGGTACAATGAGCAGTTCTTC; cdr3_aa: CASSYVLAGGYNEQFF
clone_size: few; j_call: TRBJ2-7; v_call: TRBV7-9; d_call: TRBD1; cdr3_nt: TGTGCCAGCAGCTTGGCGGACAGGTTCTACGAGCAGTACTTC; cdr3_aa: CASSLADRFYEQYF
clone_size: many; j_call: TRBJ1-1; v_call: TRBV6-2/TRBV6-3; d_call: -; cdr3_nt: TGTGCCAGCAGTTACGGCAGTAGGTACACTGAAGCTTTCTTT; cdr3_aa: CASSYGSRYTEAFF
clone_size: many; j_call: TRBJ2-1; v_call: TRBV5-6; d_call: TRBD1; cdr3_nt: TGTGCCAGCAGCTTGGAGCCAGGGGGCGCGTACAATGAGCAGTTCTTC; cdr3_aa: CASSLEPGGAYNEQFF
clone_size: many; j_call: TRBJ2-7; v_call: TRBV9; d_call: -; cdr3_nt: TGTGCCAGCAGCGCTGCCGGGACTGCTCCCTACGAGCAGTACTTC; cdr3_aa: CASSAAGTAPYEQYF
clone_size: many; j_call: TRBJ1-1; v_call: TRBV9; d_call: -; cdr3_nt: TGTGCCAGCAGCGTAGCCTACGGGAGTACTGAAGCTTTCTTT; cdr3_aa: CASSVAYGSTEAFF
clone_size: many; j_call: TRBJ2-1; v_call: TRBV19; d_call: TRBD1; cdr3_nt: TGTGCCAGTATGACCGGGACAGGGACTATCGATGAGCAGTTCTTC; cdr3_aa: CASMTGTGTIDEQFF